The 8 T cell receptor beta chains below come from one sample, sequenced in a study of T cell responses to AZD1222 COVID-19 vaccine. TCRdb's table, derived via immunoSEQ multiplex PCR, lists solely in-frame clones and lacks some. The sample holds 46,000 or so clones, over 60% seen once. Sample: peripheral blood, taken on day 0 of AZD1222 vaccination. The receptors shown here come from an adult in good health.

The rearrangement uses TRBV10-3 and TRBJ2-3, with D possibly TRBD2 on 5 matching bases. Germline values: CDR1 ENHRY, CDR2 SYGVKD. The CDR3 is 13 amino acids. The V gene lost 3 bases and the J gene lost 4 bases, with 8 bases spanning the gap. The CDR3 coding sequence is TGTGCCATCAGTGACAGTAGCGCAGATACGCAGTATTTT. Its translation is CAISDSSADTQYF.

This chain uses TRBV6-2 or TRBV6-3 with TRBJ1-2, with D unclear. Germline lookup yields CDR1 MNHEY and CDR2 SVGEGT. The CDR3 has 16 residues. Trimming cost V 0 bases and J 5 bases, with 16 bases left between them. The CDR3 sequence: CASSYSSGESGYGYTF. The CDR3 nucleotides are TGTGCCAGCAGTTACTCGTCCGGGGAAAGCGGGTATGGCTACACCTTC.

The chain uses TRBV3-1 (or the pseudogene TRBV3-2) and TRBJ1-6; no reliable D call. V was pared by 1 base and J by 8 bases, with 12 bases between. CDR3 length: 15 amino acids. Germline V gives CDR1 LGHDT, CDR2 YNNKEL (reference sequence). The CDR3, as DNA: TGTGCCAGCAGCCAAGTGGCGGGTGAGCATTCACCCCTCCACTTT. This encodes CASSQVAGEHSPLHF.

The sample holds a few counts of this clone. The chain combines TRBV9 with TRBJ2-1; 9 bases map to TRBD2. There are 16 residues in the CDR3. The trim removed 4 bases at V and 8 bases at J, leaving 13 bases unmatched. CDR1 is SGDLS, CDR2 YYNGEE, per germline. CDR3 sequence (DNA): TGTGCCAGCAGCTCGGGTAGCGGGAGTATCCCCGATGAGCAGTTCTTC. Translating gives CASSSGSGSIPDEQFF.

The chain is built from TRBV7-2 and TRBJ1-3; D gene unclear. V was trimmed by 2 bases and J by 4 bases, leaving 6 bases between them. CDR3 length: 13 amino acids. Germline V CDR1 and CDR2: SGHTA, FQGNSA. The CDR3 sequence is CASSLSIGNTIYF. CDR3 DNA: TGTGCCAGCAGCTTATCAATCGGAAACACCATATATTTT.

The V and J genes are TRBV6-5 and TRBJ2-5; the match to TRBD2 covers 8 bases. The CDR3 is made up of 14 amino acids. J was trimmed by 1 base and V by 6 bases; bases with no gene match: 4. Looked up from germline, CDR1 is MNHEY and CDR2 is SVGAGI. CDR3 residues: CASRRGAFQETQYF. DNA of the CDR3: TGTGCCAGCAGGCGGGGGGCCTTCCAAGAGACCCAGTACTTC.

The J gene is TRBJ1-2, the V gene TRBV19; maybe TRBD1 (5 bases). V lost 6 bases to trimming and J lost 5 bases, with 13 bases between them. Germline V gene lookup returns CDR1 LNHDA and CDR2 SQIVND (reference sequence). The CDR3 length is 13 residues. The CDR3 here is CASSPGSQYGYTF. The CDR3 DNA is TGTGCCAGTAGCCCAGGGTCTCAGTATGGCTACACCTTC.

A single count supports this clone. The CDR3 region has the DNA TGTGCCATCAGTGAGTCCAGATCATCGGGACAGCGGTCTTATAACTATGGCTACACCTTC. This translates into CAISESRSSGQRSYNYGYTF. V and J are TRBV10-3 and TRBJ1-2, with 7 bases lining up with TRBD1. Unmatched junction bases numbered 17, after V lost 0 bases and J lost 1 base. Germline assignment: CDR1 ENHRY and CDR2 SYGVKD. The CDR3 loop spans 20 amino acids.